Given below is one T cell receptor (beta chain) in context. Its antigen is unknown. The data derive from a study of T cells after yellow fever vaccination. Across the whole study: Those fractions that held only low numbers of cells were prepared using the SMART-Seq v4 Ultra Low Input RNA kit.

The length of the CDR3 is 13 residues. The V end was cut by 3 bases, the J end by 8 bases, with 12 bases between. Germline V gene lookup returns CDR1 KGHDR and CDR2 SFDVKD. General observations from the study: The study re-detected most primary-vaccination clones after the booster (roughly 96% CD4, just over 85% CD8).

Production of TCR cDNA was by 5'RACE template switching, which also added a universal primer site and UMIs. In TCRdb, the 5' RACE reads were re-called with MiXCR into one record per CDR3 protein. The sample comprises more than 95,000 distinct CDR3 sequences, roughly 15% of which are singletons, and roughly 41% rests with the top ten. The sequence derives from a man aged 18-30 years who received the YFV17D yellow fever vaccine. This chain connects TRBV24-1 to TRBJ1-1, with no clear D. Sequenced material: CD8+ T cells sorted from PBMCs, taken 5 days after the yellow fever booster vaccination. The CDR3 bases are TGTGCCACCAGTGATAGCCGGGGAAACGAAGCTTTCTTT. It yields the protein CATSDSRGNEAFF.